The 23 T cell receptor beta chains given below trace back to one sample, sequenced in a study of somatic mutations in cytotoxic T cells in rheumatoid arthritis. Clones were sequenced by immunoSEQ multiplex PCR, and TCRdb holds only the in-frame ones, with some missing. The data contain approximately 5,800 clones, approximately 78% of them singletons. The sample was CD8+ T cells sorted from blood. These receptors were collected from an adult with rheumatoid arthritis.

The chain links TRBV27 to TRBJ2-1, with no clear D. V lost 5 bases to trimming and J lost 3 bases, with 17 bases between them. Per the germline V gene, CDR1 is MNHEY and CDR2 is SMNVEV (reference sequence). CDR3 size: 16 residues. The CDR3 region is CASSQRRPNIYNEQFF. DNA of the CDR3: TGTGCCAGCAGTCAGCGCAGACCCAATATCTACAATGAGCAGTTCTTC.

This clone has just a few counts. CDR3 DNA sequence: TGTGCCAGCAGCTTAGTTACTAGCAGCTCTGGGGCCAACGTCCTGACTTTC. Translated: CASSLVTSSSGANVLTF. This sequence joins TRBV7-2 and TRBJ2-6, with D possibly being TRBD2 (6 bases). Per the germline V gene, CDR1 is SGHTA and CDR2 is FQGNSA. This CDR3 spans 17 amino acids. The V gene lost 1 base and the J gene lost 0 bases, with 10 bases spanning the gap.

The rearrangement joins TRBV18 to TRBJ2-3; TRBD2 might be the D (6 bases). V was clipped by 0 bases and J by 3 bases, with 16 bases between them. Germline-derived CDR1 and CDR2 are KGHSH and LQKENI. The CDR3 has 17 amino acids. The CDR3: CASSPPGTPLITDTQYF. As DNA, the CDR3 is TGTGCCAGCTCACCACCTGGGACTCCTCTTATTACAGATACGCAGTATTTT. The full variable domain, rest sourced from reference TRBV18 and TRBJ2-3, is NAGVMQNPRHLVRRRGQEARLRCSPMKGHSHVYWYRQLPEEGLKFMVYLQKENIIDESGMPKERFSAEFPKEGPSILRIQQVVRGDSAAYFCASSPPGTPLITDTQYFGPGTRLTVL.

The chain is built from TRBV27 and TRBJ2-7, with 11 bases that match TRBD2. CDR3 length: 17 amino acids. CDR1 MNHEY and CDR2 SMNVEV come from the germline V gene (reference sequence). J was trimmed by 4 bases and V by 4 bases; bases with no gene match: 12. CDR3 DNA: TGTGCCAGCAGTTCTTTAGCGGGAGGGCCGGAAGGATACGAGCAGTACTTC. This sequence encodes CASSSLAGGPEGYEQYF.

This clone has just one count. The chain links TRBV21-1 to TRBJ1-3. TRBV21-1 is a pseudogene locus. The CDR3 covers 14 residues. CDR3 in DNA: TGTGCCAGCAGCAAAGCGCGCGCTGGAAACACCATATATTTT. This sequence encodes CASSKARAGNTIYF.

The CDR3 reads CASSQLQGASTEAFF. The CDR3 DNA reads as TGTGCCAGCAGTCAACTACAGGGGGCAAGCACTGAAGCTTTCTTT. The rearrangement uses TRBV28 and TRBJ1-1; TRBD1 agrees at 9 bases. V was clipped by 5 bases and J by 4 bases; unmatched bases: 8. Germline V gene lookup returns CDR1 MDHEN and CDR2 SYDVKM. The CDR3 has 15 amino acids. Full variable domain (rest looked up from reference TRBV28 and TRBJ1-1): DVKVTQSSRYLVKRTGEKVFLECVQDMDHENMFWYRQDPGLGLRLIYFSYDVKMKEKGDIPEGYSVSREKKERFSLILESASTNQTSMYLCASSQLQGASTEAFFGQGTRLTVV.

V and J are TRBV5-1 and TRBJ2-7; the match to TRBD2 covers 11 bases. V trimming: 2 bases; J trimming: 0 bases; junction bases outside the gene matches: 13. There are 19 residues in the CDR3. Germline lookup yields CDR1 SGHRS and CDR2 YFSETQ. For the CDR3, the DNA is TGCGCCAGCAGCTTTAGGACTAGCGGGCCGCATTCTTCCTCCTACGAGCAGTACTTC. Protein: CASSFRTSGPHSSSYEQYF.

The rearrangement links TRBV6-4 to TRBJ2-2, with TRBD1 matching over 9 bases. CDR1 and CDR2 from the germline V gene are MRHNA and SNTAGT. J lost 3 bases, V lost 4 bases, and 0 bases had no gene match. The CDR3 extends over 14 amino acids. CDR3 bases: TGTGCCAGCAGTGGGACAGGGGACACCGGGGAGCTGTTTTTT. Protein product: CASSGTGDTGELFF.

This chain uses TRBV27 with TRBJ1-5, with D unresolved. Trimming took 4 bases from V and 0 from J, leaving 4 bases between them. CDR1 is MNHEY, CDR2 SMNVEV, per germline (reference sequence). This CDR3 is 13 amino acids long. CDR3 nucleotides: TGTGCCAGCAGTTCGAATAGCAATCAGCCCCAGCATTTT. Encoded protein: CASSSNSNQPQHF.

This clone has only a few counts. This chain connects TRBV5-1 to TRBJ2-7, with 8 bases identical to TRBD1. CDR1 and CDR2 (germline): SGHRS, YFSETQ. This CDR3 spans 14 amino acids. Germline trimming cut 3 bases from V and 5 bases from J; bases unmatched to any gene: 7. The CDR3 sequence is CASSYGQGEDEQYF. CDR3 DNA sequence: TGCGCCAGCAGCTACGGACAGGGTGAGGACGAGCAGTACTTC.

V gene TRBV5-6 combines with J gene TRBJ2-3; maybe TRBD1 (6 bases). Trimming removed 4 bases from V and 2 bases from J, with 17 bases in between. The V gene's germline CDR1 is SGHDT and CDR2 YYEEEE. This CDR3 is 16 amino acids long. DNA of the CDR3: TGTGCCAGCAGCCTCAGGGGTACCCCCCCCACAGATACGCAGTATTTT. Amino acid sequence: CASSLRGTPPTDTQYF.

The chain has TRBV4-2 and TRBJ2-7, with D uncertain. Germline lookup yields CDR1 LGHNA and CDR2 YNFKEQ. The CDR3 contains 17 residues. Trimming took off 0 bases at V and 5 bases at J, with 20 bases between the two ends. Here the CDR3 DNA reads TGTGCCAGCAGCCAAGATCAAAAAACATTTCACACCGACGAGCAGTACTTC. Translation gives CASSQDQKTFHTDEQYF.

The rearrangement links TRBV11-2 to TRBJ2-3; 10 nucleotides align to TRBD1. The CDR3 contains 15 residues. Germline V CDR1 and CDR2: SGHAT, FQNNGV. After removal of 6 bases from V and 3 bases from J, the junction contained 6 bases not matched to a gene. The CDR3 protein is CASRGTGARTDTQYF. The CDR3 nucleotides read TGTGCCAGCAGGGGGACAGGGGCTAGGACAGATACGCAGTATTTT. Full variable domain (remainder filled in from reference TRBV11-2 and TRBJ2-3): EAGVAQSPRYKIIEKRQSVAFWCNPISGHATLYWYQQILGQGPKLLIQFQNNGVVDDSQLPKDRFSAERLKGVDSTLKIQPAKLEDSAVYLCASRGTGARTDTQYFGPGTRLTVL.

The chain carries TRBV7-8 and TRBJ2-1; D not certain. Germline V gene lookup returns CDR1 SGHVS and CDR2 FQNEAQ. Trimming pared 5 bases from V and 9 bases from J, leaving 17 bases between. The CDR3 is made up of 14 amino acids. The CDR3 is CASSLLSLDGEQFF. The CDR3 DNA is TGTGCCAGCAGCCTTCTTTCCCTGGATGGTGAGCAGTTCTTC.

The chain links TRBV20-1 to TRBJ2-1; D unclear. The CDR3 runs to 10 residues. Trimming took off 3 bases at V and 7 bases at J, with 4 bases between the two ends. From germline, CDR1 is DFQATT and CDR2 SNEGSKA (reference sequence). This chain's CDR3 is CSASTNEQFF. In nucleotides, the CDR3 is TGCAGTGCTAGCACAAATGAGCAGTTCTTC.

The chain joins TRBV7-2 to TRBJ2-1; D call uncertain. The V gene lost 0 bases and the J gene lost 4 bases, with 22 bases spanning the gap. The CDR3 length is 19 residues. The V gene's germline CDR1 is SGHTA and CDR2 FQGNSA. The CDR3: CASSLATLVGDFRYNEQFF. DNA for the CDR3: TGTGCCAGCAGCTTAGCGACTTTGGTTGGGGATTTCCGATACAATGAGCAGTTCTTC.

The chain links TRBV9 to TRBJ2-3, with D possibly TRBD1 on 6 matching bases. The CDR3 is 16 amino acids. Deletions cut 0 bases from V and 2 bases from J, with 13 bases between. Germline V gene lookup returns CDR1 SGDLS and CDR2 YYNGEE. The CDR3 reads CASSVGTASTTDTQYF. The DNA of the CDR3 is TGTGCCAGCAGCGTAGGGACAGCCAGCACCACAGATACGCAGTATTTT. The whole variable domain, filled in from reference TRBV9 and TRBJ2-3, reads DSGVTQTPKHLITATGQRVTLRCSPRSGDLSVYWYQQSLDQGLQFLIQYYNGEERAKGNILERFSAQQFPDLHSELNLSSLELGDSALYFCASSVGTASTTDTQYFGPGTRLTVL.

The V gene is TRBV5-4, the J gene TRBJ2-5, with a possible D match to TRBD2 (5 bases). The end of the DNA aligns better with TRBJ2-7, so the J call may be wrong. The CDR3 has 13 residues. Germline CDR1 and CDR2: SGHNT and YYREEE (reference sequence). The CDR3 is CASSPRGSYEQYF. The CDR3 DNA reads as TGTGCCAGCAGCCCCCGGGGTTCCTACGAGCAGTACTTC.

The gene calls are TRBV4-2 and TRBJ1-1; unclear D gene. Germline V CDR1 and CDR2: LGHNA, YNFKEQ. Between the trimmed V and J ends, which lost 3 bases and 11 bases, there was a span of 19 bases. This CDR3 comprises 14 residues. The CDR3 is CASSHIGQAIGAFF. The CDR3 coding sequence is TGTGCCAGCAGCCATATAGGGCAGGCAATAGGGGCTTTCTTT.

V is TRBV28 and J is TRBJ2-3, with D tentatively TRBD2 (6 bases). The CDR3 runs to 17 residues. Germline CDR1 is MDHEN and CDR2 is SYDVKM. V lost 6 bases and J lost 2, with 21 bases in between. In DNA form, the CDR3 reads TGTGCCAGCAGCCCAGAGATAGGAGCGGGTATCACAGATACGCAGTATTTT. It specifies CASSPEIGAGITDTQYF.

The rearrangement uses TRBV19 and TRBJ2-2; TRBD2 aligns across 7 bases. Germline values: CDR1 LNHDA, CDR2 SQIVND (reference sequence). V shed 11 bases, J shed 3 bases, and the junction held 9 bases outside the gene matches. The CDR3 runs to 14 residues. CDR3 sequence reads: CAAGRTSYTGELFF. The CDR3 DNA reads as TGTGCCGCTGGGAGGACTAGTTACACCGGGGAGCTGTTTTTT.

The chain has TRBV27 and TRBJ2-7; TRBD1 might be the D (5 bases). CDR3 size: 15 residues. The germline V and J ends were trimmed by 6 bases and 0 bases, with 15 bases remaining between them. Germline CDR1 is MNHEY and CDR2 is SMNVEV (reference sequence). The CDR3: CASSTGQFSSYEQYF. The CDR3 DNA sequence: TGTGCCAGCAGCACCGGACAATTCAGCTCCTACGAGCAGTACTTC.

A single count supports this clone. V gene TRBV6-4 combines with J gene TRBJ2-5, with 8 bases fitting TRBD2. Germline V gene sequence: CDR1 MRHNA, CDR2 SNTAGT. V gave up 3 bases and J gave up 0 bases; unmatched junction bases: 3. This CDR3 is built from 15 residues. In DNA, the CDR3 is TGTGCCAGCAGTGAAGTAGCGGGGAACCAAGAGACCCAGTACTTC. This codes for CASSEVAGNQETQYF.